Listed below are T cell receptor beta chains from one sample, sequenced in a study of T-cell reconstitution after alpha-beta-depleted transplantation in children. TCRdb passed the PCR reads through MiXCR, listing each CDR3 protein once. The profile shows roughly 350,000 distinct CDR3 sequences, about 16% of them singletons. Sample: PBMCs, mostly from graft donor cells, taken 360 days after TCRalphabeta/CD19-depleted stem cell transplant. Every receptor here comes from a male patient aged 2-9 years who had a stem cell transplant for acute lymphoblastic leukemia, so the T cells may come from the graft donor. Each CDR3 is given with its conserved first and last residue. The D gene is left open where the match is weak. The listing skips clone size in some rows; elsewhere it reads once, few, many or a size class.

J: TRBJ2-1
D: .
V: TRBV20-1
size: .
CDR3: CSAAYSLSYNEQFF
DNA: TGCAGTGCCGCATACTCCCTTTCCTACAATGAGCAGTTCTTC

J: TRBJ2-5
D: TRBD2
V: TRBV6-2/TRBV6-3
size: few
CDR3: CASNVWTSQETQYF
DNA: TGTGCCAGCAATGTTTGGACTAGTCAAGAGACCCAGTACTTC

J: TRBJ2-5
D: .
V: TRBV20-1
size: few
CDR3: CSARRQGGLRETQYF
DNA: TGCAGTGCTAGGCGGCAGGGGGGTTTGAGAGAGACCCAGTACTTC

J: TRBJ2-3
D: TRBD1
V: TRBV12-3/TRBV12-4
size: .
CDR3: CASSFGQGVGTDTQYF
DNA: TGTGCCAGCAGTTTTGGGCAGGGGGTGGGCACAGATACGCAGTATTTT

J: TRBJ1-1
D: TRBD1
V: TRBV12-3/TRBV12-4
size: few
CDR3: CASSPWTGRTEAFF
DNA: TGTGCCAGCAGTCCTTGGACAGGGAGGACTGAAGCTTTCTTT

J: TRBJ2-5
D: TRBD2
V: TRBV11-1
size: few
CDR3: CASSVPPGTSGSRETQYF
DNA: TGTGCCAGCAGCGTACCACCCGGGACTAGCGGGTCTAGAGAGACCCAGTACTTC

J: TRBJ1-1
D: TRBD1
V: TRBV29-1
size: few
CDR3: CSVPVAGTGGKNTEAFF
DNA: TGCAGCGTCCCCGTTGCGGGGACAGGGGGCAAGAACACTGAAGCTTTCTTT

J: TRBJ1-2
D: TRBD1
V: TRBV10-3
size: .
CDR3: CAISGQGNYGCTF
DNA: TGTGCCATCAGTGGACAGGGTAACTATGGCTGCACCTTC

J: TRBJ1-3
D: .
V: TRBV12-3/TRBV12-4
size: many
CDR3: CASSPRRGSAGNTIYF
DNA: TGTGCCAGCAGTCCCAGACGGGGATCGGCTGGAAACACCATATATTTT

J: TRBJ2-1
D: .
V: TRBV30
size: .
CDR3: CAWSVSGYNEQFF
DNA: TGTGCCTGGAGTGTGTCGGGGTACAATGAGCAGTTCTTC

J: TRBJ1-2
D: .
V: TRBV6-5
size: few
CDR3: CASSQWTVSYGYTF
DNA: TGTGCCAGCAGCCAATGGACAGTCTCCTATGGCTACACCTTC

J: TRBJ1-1
D: .
V: TRBV29-1
size: few
CDR3: CSVEGRLGTEAFF
DNA: TGCAGCGTTGAGGGGCGGTTGGGCACTGAAGCTTTCTTT

J: TRBJ1-5
D: .
V: TRBV5-6
size: few
CDR3: CASSPGGHQPQHF
DNA: TGTGCCAGCAGCCCGGGGGGGCATCAGCCCCAGCATTTT

J: TRBJ2-4
D: .
V: TRBV28
size: .
CDR3: CASNQGSKNIQYF
DNA: TGTGCCAGCAATCAGGGGTCCAAAAACATTCAGTACTTC

J: TRBJ2-1
D: TRBD1
V: TRBV4-1
size: .
CDR3: CASSQGSTGGGNEQFF
DNA: TGCGCCAGCAGCCAAGGGTCGACAGGGGGTGGCAATGAGCAGTTCTTC

J: TRBJ2-6
D: .
V: TRBV10-3
size: few
CDR3: CAISDSGANVLTF
DNA: TGTGCCATCAGTGACTCTGGGGCCAACGTCCTGACTTTC

J: TRBJ1-3
D: .
V: TRBV12-3/TRBV12-4
size: .
CDR3: CASSWGGSGNTIYF
DNA: TGTGCCAGCAGTTGGGGAGGCTCTGGAAACACCATATATTTT

J: TRBJ2-1
D: .
V: TRBV24-1
size: few
CDR3: CATSDYNNEQFF
DNA: TGTGCCACCAGTGACTACAACAATGAGCAGTTCTTC

J: TRBJ1-1
D: .
V: TRBV11-2
size: .
CDR3: CASSFVGRMNTEAFF
DNA: TGTGCCAGCAGCTTCGTTGGTCGGATGAACACTGAAGCTTTCTTT

J: TRBJ2-1
D: TRBD2
V: TRBV28
size: many
CDR3: CASSSLAGLAYNEQFF
DNA: TGTGCCAGCAGTTCCCTAGCGGGATTGGCCTACAATGAGCAGTTCTTC

J: TRBJ2-7
D: .
V: TRBV12-3/TRBV12-4
size: .
CDR3: CASNFAGAPYEQYF
DNA: TGTGCCAGCAACTTCGCAGGGGCCCCCTACGAGCAGTACTTC

J: TRBJ1-1
D: TRBD1
V: TRBV5-6
size: few
CDR3: CASSYSDREGAFF
DNA: TGTGCCAGCAGCTATTCGGACAGGGAAGGAGCTTTCTTT

J: TRBJ2-2
D: .
V: TRBV28
size: few
CDR3: CASPGSPNTGELFF
DNA: TGTGCCAGCCCGGGATCTCCGAACACCGGGGAGCTGTTTTTT

J: TRBJ2-1
D: .
V: TRBV29-1
size: few
CDR3: CSVLHLYNEQFF
DNA: TGCAGCGTTTTACATCTTTACAATGAGCAGTTCTTC

J: TRBJ2-3
D: .
V: TRBV28
size: .
CDR3: CASSLVARTLSTDTQYF
DNA: TGTGCCAGCAGTTTAGTGGCCAGGACCCTATCCACAGATACGCAGTATTTT

J: TRBJ2-5
D: .
V: TRBV29-1
size: few
CDR3: CSVKETQYF
DNA: TGCAGCGTAAAAGAGACCCAGTACTTC

J: TRBJ1-2
D: .
V: TRBV7-2
size: .
CDR3: CASSLEGGGYGYTF
DNA: TGTGCCAGCAGCTTAGAAGGGGGTGGCTATGGCTACACCTTC

J: TRBJ2-7
D: .
V: TRBV28
size: many
CDR3: CASSRGHAYEQYF
DNA: TGTGCCAGCAGTCGTGGACATGCCTACGAGCAGTACTTC

J: TRBJ2-1
D: .
V: TRBV6-1
size: .
CDR3: CASSGDPYNEQFF
DNA: TGTGCCAGCAGCGGGGACCCGTACAATGAGCAGTTCTTC

J: TRBJ2-1
D: .
V: TRBV6-2/TRBV6-3
size: .
CDR3: CASSARINEQFF
DNA: TGTGCCAGCAGTGCCCGGATCAATGAGCAGTTCTTC

J: TRBJ2-7
D: TRBD1
V: TRBV4-1
size: few
CDR3: CASSWGQNSYEQYF
DNA: TGCGCCAGCAGCTGGGGACAGAACTCCTACGAGCAGTACTTC

J: TRBJ1-2
D: TRBD1
V: TRBV29-1
size: few
CDR3: CSVGITGVTYGYTF
DNA: TGCAGCGTAGGGATTACAGGGGTAACCTATGGCTACACCTTC

J: TRBJ2-5
D: .
V: TRBV6-1
size: many
CDR3: CASRGHFQETQYF
DNA: TGTGCCAGCAGAGGACACTTCCAAGAGACCCAGTACTTC

J: TRBJ1-6
D: .
V: TRBV20-1
size: many
CDR3: CSARRNRADNSPLHF
DNA: TGCAGTGCCCGGAGAAACAGGGCGGATAATTCACCCCTCCACTTT

J: TRBJ2-3
D: TRBD2
V: TRBV29-1
size: many
CDR3: CSATGLASDTQYF
DNA: TGCAGCGCCACGGGACTAGCATCAGATACGCAGTATTTT

J: TRBJ2-7
D: .
V: TRBV28
size: few
CDR3: CASSGGYSYEQYF
DNA: TGTGCCAGCAGTGGGGGCTACTCCTACGAGCAGTACTTC

J: TRBJ1-5
D: .
V: TRBV10-3
size: many
CDR3: CAIGGIGSGQPQHF
DNA: TGTGCCATCGGAGGGATCGGGTCGGGTCAGCCCCAGCATTTT

J: TRBJ2-1
D: TRBD2
V: TRBV2
size: many
CDR3: CASSEMVSGIYNEQFF
DNA: TGTGCCAGCAGTGAAATGGTTAGCGGGATCTACAATGAGCAGTTCTTC

J: TRBJ2-3
D: .
V: TRBV7-2
size: many
CDR3: CASSLVLLGTDTQYF
DNA: TGTGCCAGCAGCTTAGTTCTGCTGGGGACAGATACGCAGTATTTT

J: TRBJ2-5
D: .
V: TRBV7-6
size: .
CDR3: CASSLGGAFAETQYF
DNA: TGTGCCAGCAGCTTAGGTGGGGCCTTCGCCGAGACCCAGTACTTC

J: TRBJ2-1
D: TRBD2
V: TRBV25-1
size: .
CDR3: CASSVLAGGNEQFF
DNA: TGTGCCAGCAGTGTACTAGCGGGAGGCAATGAGCAGTTCTTC

J: TRBJ1-5
D: .
V: TRBV15
size: .
CDR3: CATSRDLLAGPQHF
DNA: TGTGCCACCAGCAGAGACTTACTAGCGGGGCCCCAGCATTTT

J: TRBJ1-4
D: TRBD1
V: TRBV7-2
size: few
CDR3: CASSPTGGDEEKLFF
DNA: TGTGCCAGCAGCCCGACAGGGGGCGACGAGGAAAAACTGTTTTTT

J: TRBJ2-1
D: TRBD2
V: TRBV3-1
size: .
CDR3: CASSPRTSGGDEQFF
DNA: TGTGCCAGCAGCCCCCGGACTAGCGGGGGGGATGAGCAGTTCTTC

J: TRBJ2-2
D: .
V: TRBV4-2
size: many
CDR3: CASSQDPILTGELFF
DNA: TGTGCCAGCAGCCAAGACCCCATACTCACCGGGGAGCTGTTTTTT

J: TRBJ2-4
D: .
V: TRBV6-2/TRBV6-3
size: few
CDR3: CASSYGQGSDQYF
DNA: TGTGCCAGCAGTTACGGGCAGGGTTCGGATCAGTACTTC

J: TRBJ2-3
D: .
V: TRBV29-1
size: many
CDR3: CSVEDWSLDTQYF
DNA: TGCAGCGTTGAAGATTGGAGCTTAGATACGCAGTATTTT

J: TRBJ2-5
D: .
V: TRBV29-1
size: many
CDR3: CTSVYSETQYF
DNA: TGCACCTCGGTCTATTCAGAGACCCAGTACTTC

J: TRBJ2-7
D: .
V: TRBV4-2
size: .
CDR3: CASSQETYTGSLPYEQYF
DNA: TGTGCCAGCAGCCAAGAAACCTATACAGGGTCCCTTCCCTACGAGCAGTACTTC

J: TRBJ1-1
D: .
V: TRBV27
size: .
CDR3: CASSLSARVYTEAFF
DNA: TGTGCCAGCAGTTTATCGGCCAGGGTCTACACTGAAGCTTTCTTT

J: TRBJ2-7
D: .
V: TRBV4-3
size: .
CDR3: CASSQDLDDFSYEQYF
DNA: TGCGCCAGCAGCCAAGATCTGGACGATTTCTCCTACGAGCAGTACTTC